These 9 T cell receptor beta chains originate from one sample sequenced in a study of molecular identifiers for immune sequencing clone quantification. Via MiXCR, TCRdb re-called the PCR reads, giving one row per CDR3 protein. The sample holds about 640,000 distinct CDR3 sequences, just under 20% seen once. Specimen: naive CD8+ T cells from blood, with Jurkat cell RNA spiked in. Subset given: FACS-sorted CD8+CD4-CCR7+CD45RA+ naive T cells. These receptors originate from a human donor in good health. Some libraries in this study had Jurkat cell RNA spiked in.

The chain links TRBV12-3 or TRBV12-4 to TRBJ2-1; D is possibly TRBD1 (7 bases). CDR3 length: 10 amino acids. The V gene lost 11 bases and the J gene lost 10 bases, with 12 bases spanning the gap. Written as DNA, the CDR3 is TGTGCCGGCGCGGGACAGGAGCAGTTCTTC. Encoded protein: CAGAGQEQFF.

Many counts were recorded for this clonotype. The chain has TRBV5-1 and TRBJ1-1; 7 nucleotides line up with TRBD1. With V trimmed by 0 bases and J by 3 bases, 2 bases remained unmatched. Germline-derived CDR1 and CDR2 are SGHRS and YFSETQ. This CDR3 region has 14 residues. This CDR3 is CASSLAGTDTEAFF. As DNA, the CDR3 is TGCGCCAGCAGCTTGGCCGGGACAGACACTGAAGCTTTCTTT. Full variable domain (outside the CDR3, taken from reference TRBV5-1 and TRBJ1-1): KAGVTQTPRYLIKTRGQQVTLSCSPISGHRSVSWYQQTPGQGLQFLFEYFSETQRNKGNFPGRFSGRQFSNSRSEMNVSTLELGDSALYLCASSLAGTDTEAFFGQGTRLTVV.

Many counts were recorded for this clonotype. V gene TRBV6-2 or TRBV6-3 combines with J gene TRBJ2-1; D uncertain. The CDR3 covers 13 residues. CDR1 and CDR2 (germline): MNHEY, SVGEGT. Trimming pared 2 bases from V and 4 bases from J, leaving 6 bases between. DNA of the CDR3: TGTGCCAGCAGTTACCACCAGTACAATGAGCAGTTCTTC. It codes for CASSYHQYNEQFF.

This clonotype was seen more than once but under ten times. The CDR3 protein is CASTDSFYGYTF. CDR3 bases: TGTGCCAGCACGGACAGTTTCTATGGCTACACCTTC. This sequence joins TRBV12-3 or TRBV12-4 and TRBJ1-2; TRBD1 might be the D (6 bases). The CDR3 is 12 residues long. Trimming removed 7 bases at V and 4 bases at J, with 10 bases between.

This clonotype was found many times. DNA of the CDR3: TGCAGCGTCGGGCCGTACTCTGGAAACACCATATATTTT. This gives the protein CSVGPYSGNTIYF. This chain links TRBV29-1 with TRBJ1-3; D gene ambiguous. The CDR3 has 13 amino acids. The V end lost 6 bases, the J end lost 0 bases, and 9 bases lay between the germline ends. CDR1 SQVTM and CDR2 ANQGSEA come from the germline V gene.

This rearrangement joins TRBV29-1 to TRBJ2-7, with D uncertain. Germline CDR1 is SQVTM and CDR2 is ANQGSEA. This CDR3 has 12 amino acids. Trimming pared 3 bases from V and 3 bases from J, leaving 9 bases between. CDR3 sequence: CSVEDAVYEQYF. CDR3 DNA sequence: TGCAGCGTTGAGGACGCAGTCTACGAGCAGTACTTC.

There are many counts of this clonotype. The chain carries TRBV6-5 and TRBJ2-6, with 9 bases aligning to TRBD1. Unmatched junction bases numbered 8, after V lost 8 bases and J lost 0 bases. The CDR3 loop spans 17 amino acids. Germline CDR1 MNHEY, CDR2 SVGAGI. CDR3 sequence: CASGGQGSSSGANVLTF. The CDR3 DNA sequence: TGTGCCAGCGGGGGACAGGGTAGTAGCTCTGGGGCCAACGTCCTGACTTTC.

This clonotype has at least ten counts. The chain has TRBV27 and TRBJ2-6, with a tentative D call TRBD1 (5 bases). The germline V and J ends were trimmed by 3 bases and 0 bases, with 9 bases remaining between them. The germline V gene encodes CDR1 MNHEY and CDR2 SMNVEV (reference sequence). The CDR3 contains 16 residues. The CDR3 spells CASSFRRGSGANVLTF. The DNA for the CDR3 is TGTGCCAGCAGTTTCAGAAGGGGCTCTGGGGCCAACGTCCTGACTTTC.

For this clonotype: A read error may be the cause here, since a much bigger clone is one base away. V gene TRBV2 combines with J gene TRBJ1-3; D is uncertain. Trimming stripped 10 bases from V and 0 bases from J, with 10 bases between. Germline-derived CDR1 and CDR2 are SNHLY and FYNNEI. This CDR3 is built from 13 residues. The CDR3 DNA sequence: TGTGCCACCAAGATAGCCTCTGGAAACACCATATATTTT. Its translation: CATKIASGNTIYF.